Here is one TCR beta chain with its context. Its antigen is undetermined. Stated treatment: roughly 11-day PBMC culture with coronavirus spike peptide pools or control peptides (ViraFEST assay). Once peptide pools had expanded antigen-specific T cells, ViraFEST sequenced TCRs. This entry comes from a study of vaccination and CD4 T cells after COVID-19. Study-wide results and caveats: It was found that, in convalescent patients, 304 of 307 vaccine-specific clones were spike mono-reactive.

The study sequenced cultured CD4+ T cell DNA using the Oncomine TCR Beta short-read assay. The source of extracted genomic DNA was cultured CD4+ T cells. Each CDR3 protein is one row after TCRdb ran MiXCR on the PCR reads. The repertoire holds roughly 14,000 distinct CDR3 sequences, with around 44% as singletons. CDR1 LNHDA and CDR2 SQIVND come from the germline V gene (reference sequence). The CDR3 covers 15 residues. Trimming removed 6 bases from V and 2 bases from J, with 16 bases in between. The rearrangement uses TRBV19 and TRBJ1-2; perhaps TRBD1 as D (5 bases). This TCR was sampled from a human donor who had recovered from COVID-19. The specimen sequenced was CD4+ T cells from blood, cultured in vitro. The CDR3 here is CASSLEGLKNYGYTF. In DNA, the CDR3 is TGTGCCAGTAGCCTCGAGGGACTAAAGAACTATGGCTACACCTTC.